Below, 26 T cell receptor beta chains from the same sample are listed, as sequenced in a study of shared clonotypes between healthy human individuals. The data were produced by immunoSEQ multiplex PCR, yet TCRdb's version contains in-frame clones alone and is incomplete. The table lists around 500,000 clones, around 80% of them singletons. Sequenced material: PBMCs. The receptors were gathered from a woman aged 40 to 49 in good health. Some clones in this sample may be carry-over from other donors' samples.

In this sample, this clone turned up a few times. J is TRBJ2-5 and V is TRBV5-1; TRBD2 is a possible D gene (5 bases). Judging by the DNA end, TRBJ2-7 fits better; the J call may be wrong. The CDR3 has 14 amino acids. From germline, CDR1 is SGHRS and CDR2 YFSETQ. The CDR3 DNA follows: TGCGCCAGCAGACGGTCGGGAAGTACCGACGAGCAGTACTTC. Protein: CASRRSGSTDEQYF.

V and J are TRBV27 and TRBJ1-3; TRBD1 might be the D (5 bases). Between the trimmed V and J ends, which lost 5 bases and 0 bases, there was a span of 11 bases. The CDR3 covers 15 residues. CDR1 and CDR2 (germline): MNHEY, SMNVEV (reference sequence). CDR3 protein: CASSQTRGSGNTIYF. DNA of the CDR3: TGTGCCAGCAGTCAGACAAGGGGCTCTGGAAACACCATATATTTT.

The chain couples TRBV6-4 to TRBJ2-2; a possible D gene is TRBD1 (6 bases). Trimming removed 4 bases at V and 2 bases at J, with 11 bases between. The germline V gene has CDR1 MRHNA and CDR2 SNTAGT. CDR3 length: 15 amino acids. CDR3 nucleotide sequence: TGTGCCAGCAGTGCCCTACAGGGCAACACCGGGGAGCTGTTTTTT. The encoded protein is CASSALQGNTGELFF.

The V and J genes are TRBV7-8 and TRBJ2-5, with 7 nucleotides matching TRBD1. There are 15 residues in the CDR3. Trimming at V came to 2 bases and at J to 2 bases, leaving 5 bases not matched to a gene. Germline loops: CDR1 SGHVS, CDR2 FQNEAQ. The CDR3 is CASSLPSTGQETQYF. The CDR3 DNA sequence: TGTGCCAGCAGCTTACCATCGACAGGGCAAGAGACCCAGTACTTC.

This chain uses TRBV20-1 with TRBJ2-1; D possibly corresponds to TRBD2 (6 bases). CDR1 and CDR2 from the germline V gene are DFQATT and SNEGSKA (reference sequence). Trimming shortened V by 8 bases and J by 7 bases, and 9 bases separated the two germline ends. CDR3 length: 10 residues. CDR3: CSLSGNEQFF. The CDR3 DNA reads TGCAGTCTGAGCGGGAATGAGCAGTTCTTC.

There are a few counts of this clone. The chain couples TRBV11-2 to TRBJ2-7, with 7 bases identical to TRBD1. Per the germline V gene, CDR1 is SGHAT and CDR2 is FQNNGV. The junction had 3 bases not matched to a gene; V was cut back by 1 base and J by 3 bases. CDR3 length equals 14 residues. CDR3 sequence reads: CASSLGPGGYEQYF. The CDR3 DNA sequence: TGTGCCAGCAGCTTAGGCCCAGGGGGCTACGAGCAGTACTTC.

This clone has ten or more counts. The rearrangement joins TRBV18 to TRBJ2-5; TRBD2 aligns across 8 bases. The trim removed 4 bases at V and 3 bases at J, leaving 4 bases unmatched. This CDR3 has 14 amino acids. Germline lookup yields CDR1 KGHSH and CDR2 LQKENI. The CDR3 reads CASSQSAGEETQYF. As DNA, the CDR3 is TGTGCCAGCTCACAATCAGCGGGAGAAGAGACCCAGTACTTC.

Details on this clone: A far bigger clonotype differs at one base, so this is likely a read error. Other nucleotide sequences in the sample specify the same CDR3. The gene calls are TRBV2 and TRBJ2-7, with 8 bases aligning to TRBD2. This CDR3 is built from 13 residues. CDR1 SNHLY and CDR2 FYNNEI come from the germline V gene. CDR3 sequence: CASSAGGAYEQYF. DNA for the CDR3: TGTGCCAGCAGTGCGGGAGGGGCCTACGAGCAGTATTTC.

The V call is TRBV4-1, the J call TRBJ2-3; a weak D match, TRBD1 (5 bases). CDR1 is MGHRA and CDR2 is YSYEKL in the germline V gene. V was pared by 6 bases and J by 5 bases, with 12 bases between. CDR3 length equals 13 residues. For the CDR3, the DNA is TGCGCCAGCAGACAGCAGGGTTTAGATACGCAGTATTTT. Amino acids: CASRQQGLDTQYF.

This clone occurred a few times. This chain links TRBV14 with TRBJ2-7; unclear D gene. CDR3 length: 13 residues. Deletions cut 4 bases from V and 5 bases from J, with 12 bases between. Germline-derived CDR1 and CDR2 are SGHDN and FVKESK. CDR3 coding DNA: TGTGCCAGCAGCCTCGTATTTGGCGACGAGCAGTACTTC. Its translation: CASSLVFGDEQYF. The full variable domain, in which reference TRBV14 and TRBJ2-7 provide the parts outside the CDR3, is EAGVTQFPSHSVIEKGQTVTLRCDPISGHDNLYWYRRVMGKEIKFLLHFVKESKQDESGMPNNRFLAERTGGTYSTLKVQPAELEDSGVYFCASSLVFGDEQYFGPGTRLTVT.

The chain has TRBV2 and TRBJ2-4; perhaps TRBD1 as D (6 bases). CDR3 length: 16 residues. V was shortened by 6 bases and J by 0 bases, with 15 bases between the two germline ends. CDR1 and CDR2 from the germline V gene are SNHLY and FYNNEI. CDR3 loop: CASRGGRPLAKNIQYF. The CDR3 DNA is TGTGCCAGCAGAGGGGGTAGACCCCTAGCCAAAAACATTCAGTACTTC.

The rearrangement links TRBV5-1 to TRBJ2-7, with 10 bases lining up with TRBD2. The germline V gene has CDR1 SGHRS and CDR2 YFSETQ. This CDR3 has 15 residues. Trimming at V came to 1 base and at J to 6 bases, leaving 7 bases not matched to a gene. The CDR3 DNA is TGCGCCAGCAGCTTGTCCGGGACTAGCGAGGGCGAGCAGTACTTC. Translation gives CASSLSGTSEGEQYF.

The V call is TRBV7-9, the J call TRBJ2-1, with 7 bases identical to TRBD2. The CDR3 totals 14 residues. The germline V gene has CDR1 SEHNR and CDR2 FQNEAQ (reference sequence). After removal of 6 bases from V and 3 bases from J, the junction contained 5 bases not matched to a gene. The CDR3 DNA follows: TGTGCCAGCAGTACGACTAGCAGCTACAATGAGCAGTTCTTC. The encoded protein is CASSTTSSYNEQFF. The full variable domain, with the rest looked up from reference TRBV7-9 and TRBJ2-1, is DTGVSQNPRHKITKRGQNVTFRCDPISEHNRLYWYRQTLGQGPEFLTYFQNEAQLEKSRLLSDRFSAERPKGSFSTLEIQRTEQGDSAMYLCASSTTSSYNEQFFGPGTRLTVL.

The genes are TRBV15 and TRBJ2-5; D might be TRBD1 or TRBD2, each matching 5 bases. Trimming took off 0 bases at V and 2 bases at J, with 10 bases between the two ends. Germline CDR1 and CDR2: LNHNV and YYDKDF (reference sequence). The CDR3 contains 15 residues. The DNA of the CDR3 is TGTGCCACCAGCAGAGATGTGGGACCACAAGAGACCCAGTACTTC. It specifies CATSRDVGPQETQYF.

J is TRBJ2-4 and V is TRBV5-1; 11 bases agree with TRBD1. Germline loops: CDR1 SGHRS, CDR2 YFSETQ. The CDR3 consists of 19 residues. V trimming: 1 base; J trimming: 2 bases; junction bases outside the gene matches: 11. The CDR3 DNA sequence: TGCGCCAGCAGCTTGCCTCGGACAGGGGGCGTCTGGTCCAAAAACATTCAGTACTTC. Amino acid sequence: CASSLPRTGGVWSKNIQYF.

The rearrangement joins TRBV19 to TRBJ2-4; tentatively, D is TRBD2 (5 bases). CDR1 and CDR2 (germline): LNHDA, SQIVND (reference sequence). The CDR3 loop spans 13 amino acids. Trimming removed 2 bases from V and 13 bases from J, with 15 bases in between. CDR3 sequence (DNA): TGTGCCAGTAGTATAAGGGTAGCTACTAGACAGTACTTC. Protein: CASSIRVATRQYF.

This sequence joins TRBV30 and TRBJ2-1, with D possibly TRBD2 on 6 matching bases. V gave up 0 bases and J gave up 4 bases, with 10 bases separating them. The CDR3 is 14 amino acids. The V gene's germline CDR1 is GTSNPN and CDR2 SVGIG (reference sequence). The chain's CDR3 is CAWSVVAEYNEQFF. The CDR3 DNA sequence: TGTGCCTGGAGTGTAGTAGCGGAATACAATGAGCAGTTCTTC.

This clone is a singleton in its sample. The V gene is TRBV28, the J gene TRBJ2-1; 7 nucleotides agree with TRBD1. V shed 5 bases and J 6 bases; nucleotides not matched to a gene: 10. This CDR3 comprises 15 residues. Germline CDR1 MDHEN, CDR2 SYDVKM. The CDR3 region is CASSPPGGSGNEQFF. CDR3 nucleotides: TGTGCCAGCAGTCCGCCAGGGGGTTCCGGCAATGAGCAGTTCTTC.

This chain uses TRBV19 with TRBJ2-1, with 7 bases identical to TRBD2. Germline V gene lookup returns CDR1 LNHDA and CDR2 SQIVND (reference sequence). V lost 6 bases and J lost 7; bases outside the gene matches: 9. This CDR3 region has 14 residues. As DNA, the CDR3 is TGTGCCAGTAGCGCCCGCGGGAGTGAGAATGAGCAGTTCTTC. Its translation: CASSARGSENEQFF.

This clone was found once. This chain connects TRBV27 to TRBJ2-2; weak D call: TRBD1 (6 bases). CDR1 is MNHEY, CDR2 SMNVEV, per germline (reference sequence). The germline V and J ends were trimmed by 3 bases and 3 bases, with 11 bases remaining between them. This CDR3 has 15 amino acids. CDR3: CASSLWGPDTGELFF. DNA for the CDR3: TGTGCCAGCAGTTTGTGGGGGCCAGACACCGGGGAGCTGTTTTTT.

The genes are TRBV7-2 and TRBJ1-1; no clear D. V lost 5 bases to trimming and J lost 1 base, with 8 bases between them. Germline values: CDR1 SGHTA, CDR2 FQGNSA. The CDR3 has 13 amino acids. CDR3 amino acids: CASSINKNTEAFF. In nucleotides, the CDR3 is TGTGCCAGCAGCATCAACAAGAACACTGAAGCTTTCTTT.

To note about this clone: One base away lies a much larger clone, so this may be a sequencing read error. At the DNA level, this CDR3 is encoded by other sequences in the same sample as well. The V and J genes are TRBV29-1 and TRBJ1-1; D possibly corresponds to TRBD1 (5 bases). This CDR3 has 15 residues. Germline values: CDR1 SQVTM, CDR2 ANQGSEA. The V gene lost 6 bases and the J gene lost 0 bases, with 17 bases spanning the gap. The CDR3 DNA follows: TGCAGCGTAAGGGCAGGATGGGGGATGAACACTGAAGCTTTCTTT. Translating gives CSVRAGWGMNTEAFF.

J is TRBJ1-5 and V is TRBV2; weak D call: TRBD1 (5 bases). Per germline, CDR1 SNHLY and CDR2 FYNNEI. The length of the CDR3 is 15 residues. Between the trimmed V and J ends, which lost 4 bases and 2 bases, there was a span of 12 bases. The CDR3 region has the DNA TGTGCCAGCAGTGGGGGGTTGCCTGGCAATCAGCCCCAGCATTTT. Translated, it gives CASSGGLPGNQPQHF.

The rearrangement joins TRBV6-6 to TRBJ2-7; 11 bases fit TRBD1. Losses at the gene ends were 7 bases for V and 6 bases for J; bases not matched to a gene: 11. Germline assignment: CDR1 MNHNY and CDR2 SVGAGI (reference sequence). This CDR3 comprises 15 residues. CDR3 sequence reads: CASTTMPDRGLEQYF. CDR3 nucleotide sequence: TGTGCCAGCACCACTATGCCGGACAGGGGGCTCGAGCAGTACTTC.

The chain couples TRBV18 to TRBJ2-5; D might be TRBD1 (5 bases). The germline V gene encodes CDR1 KGHSH and CDR2 LQKENI. The CDR3 consists of 14 residues. V was trimmed by 2 bases and J by 2 bases, leaving 9 bases between them. CDR3 amino acids: CASSPIDSQETQYF. DNA of the CDR3: TGTGCCAGCTCACCAATTGACAGTCAAGAGACCCAGTACTTC.

This clone was detected a few times. This sequence joins TRBV11-2 and TRBJ1-1; D not resolved. Trimming stripped 2 bases from V and 2 bases from J, with 3 bases between. The CDR3 length is 12 residues. Germline V gene lookup returns CDR1 SGHAT and CDR2 FQNNGV. The CDR3 DNA reads TGTGCCAGCAGCTTAAGAAACACTGAAGCTTTCTTT. Translating gives CASSLRNTEAFF.